This TCR beta chain emerged from a study of human versus mouse CDR3 diversity and MHC coevolution. Study-wide points: The lowest clonal inequality scores came from most of the three human donors. On average, humans showed more CDR3 deletions and insertions than mice.

To note about this clone: The antigen remains undetermined.

Profiling relied on immunoSEQ multiplex PCR, and the TCRdb table lists in-frame clones only, not all of them. Seen here are about 73,000 clones, around 92% observed once, and the top ten hold roughly 0.16%. Sequenced material: naive CD4+ T cells from blood. Subset noted: CD45RO-negative CD62L-positive naive CD4 T cells. The receptor comes from a person aged 25 to 69 in good health.

CDR3 nucleotides: TGTGCCAGCAGTTTATCGGTGGGACAGGGCACTGAAGCTTTCTTT. Translated, it gives CASSLSVGQGTEAFF. The chain has TRBV27 and TRBJ1-1, with 9 bases fitting TRBD1. The CDR3 is 15 amino acids. Looked up from germline, CDR1 is MNHEY and CDR2 is SMNVEV (reference sequence). V lost 0 bases, J lost 4 bases, and 3 bases stayed unmatched.